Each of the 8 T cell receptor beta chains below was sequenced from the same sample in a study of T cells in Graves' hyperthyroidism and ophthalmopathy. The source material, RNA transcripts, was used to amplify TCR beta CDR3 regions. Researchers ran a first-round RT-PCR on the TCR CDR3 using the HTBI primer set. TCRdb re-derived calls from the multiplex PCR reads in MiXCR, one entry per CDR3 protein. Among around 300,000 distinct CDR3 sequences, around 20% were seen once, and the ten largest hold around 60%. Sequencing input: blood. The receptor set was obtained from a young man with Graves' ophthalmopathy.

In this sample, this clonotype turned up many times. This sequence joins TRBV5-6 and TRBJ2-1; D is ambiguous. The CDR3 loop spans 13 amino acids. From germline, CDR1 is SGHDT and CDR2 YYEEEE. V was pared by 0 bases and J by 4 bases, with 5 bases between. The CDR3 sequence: CASSLDWYNEQFF. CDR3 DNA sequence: TGTGCCAGCAGCTTGGATTGGTACAATGAGCAGTTCTTC. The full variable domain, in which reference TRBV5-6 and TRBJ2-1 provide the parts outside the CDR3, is DAGVTQSPTHLIKTRGQQVTLRCSPKSGHDTVSWYQQALGQGPQFIFQYYEEEERQRGNFPDRFSGHQFPNYSSELNVNALLLGDSALYLCASSLDWYNEQFFGPGTRLTVL.

The CDR3: CASSRSLQGAGNSPLHF. As DNA, the CDR3 is TGTGCCAGCAGCCGATCCCTACAGGGGGCAGGTAATTCACCCCTCCACTTT. The V gene is TRBV3-1, the J gene TRBJ1-6; 9 positions agree with TRBD1. The V gene end was trimmed by 4 bases and the J gene end by 6 bases; junction bases not matched to a gene: 10. The CDR3 runs to 17 residues. The germline gives CDR1 LGHDT, CDR2 YNNKEL (reference sequence).

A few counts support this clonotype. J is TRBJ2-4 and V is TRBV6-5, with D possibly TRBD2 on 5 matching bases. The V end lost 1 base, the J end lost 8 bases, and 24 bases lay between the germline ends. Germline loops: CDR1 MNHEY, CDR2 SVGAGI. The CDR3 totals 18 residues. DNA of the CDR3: TGTGCCAGCAGTTACTTGGGAAGGACGGATCCTCCGAGGGACATTCAGTACTTC. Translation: CASSYLGRTDPPRDIQYF.

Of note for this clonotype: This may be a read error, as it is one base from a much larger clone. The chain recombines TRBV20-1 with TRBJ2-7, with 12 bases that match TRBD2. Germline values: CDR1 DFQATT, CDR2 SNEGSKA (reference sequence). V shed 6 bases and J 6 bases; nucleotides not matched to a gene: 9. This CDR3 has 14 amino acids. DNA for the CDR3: TGCAGTGCCGGCCAGGGACTAGCGGGCGGCGAGCAGTACTTC. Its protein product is CSAGQGLAGGEQYF.

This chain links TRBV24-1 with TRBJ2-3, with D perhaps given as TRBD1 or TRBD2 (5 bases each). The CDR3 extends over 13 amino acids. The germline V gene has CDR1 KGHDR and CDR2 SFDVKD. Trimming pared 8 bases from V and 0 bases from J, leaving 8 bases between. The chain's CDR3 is CATTRDSTDTQYF. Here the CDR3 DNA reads TGTGCCACCACCCGGGACAGCACAGATACGCAGTATTTT.

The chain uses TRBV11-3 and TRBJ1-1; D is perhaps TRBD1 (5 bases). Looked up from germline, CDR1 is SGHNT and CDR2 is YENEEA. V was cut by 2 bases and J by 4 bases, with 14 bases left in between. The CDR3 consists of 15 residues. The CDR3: CASSLIFGGTTEAFF. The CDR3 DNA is TGTGCCAGCAGCTTAATCTTCGGGGGTACCACTGAAGCTTTCTTT.

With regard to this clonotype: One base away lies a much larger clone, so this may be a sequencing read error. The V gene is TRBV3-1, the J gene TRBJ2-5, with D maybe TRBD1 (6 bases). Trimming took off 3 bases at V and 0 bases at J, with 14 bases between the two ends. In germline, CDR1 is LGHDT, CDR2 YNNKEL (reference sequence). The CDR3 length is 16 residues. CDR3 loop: CASSQTGSIYQETQYF. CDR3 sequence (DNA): TGTGCCAGCAGCCAGACAGGATCGATATACCAAGAGACCCAGTACTTC.

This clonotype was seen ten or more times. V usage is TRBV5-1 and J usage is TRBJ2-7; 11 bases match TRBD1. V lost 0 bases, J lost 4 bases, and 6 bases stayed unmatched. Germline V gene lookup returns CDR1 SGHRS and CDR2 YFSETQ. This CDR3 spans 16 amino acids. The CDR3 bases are TGCGCCAGCAGCTTGGCGGGACAGGGGGTTGCGTACGAGCAGTACTTC. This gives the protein CASSLAGQGVAYEQYF.